The following is a TCR beta chain sequence with its context. Its antigen is as yet unknown. The CDR3 is 15 amino acids. CDR1 SGHTA and CDR2 FQGNSA come from the germline V gene. Trimming took off 1 base at V and 4 bases at J, with 12 bases between the two ends. The source of the sample is a study of graft-versus-host responses after intestinal transplantation. Sequencing was performed with immunoSEQ multiplex PCR; in TCRdb, only in-frame clones are kept and a portion is missing. The sample shows around 30,000 clones, about 92% of them seen only once. Study-level points and caveats: Present in recipient marrow, GvH clones included some that appeared first in ileum or blood.

The input for sequencing was PBMCs, taken about 70 days after intestinal transplant. This sequence originates from a human patient who received an intestinal transplant, so some T cells may come from the graft donor. The chain couples TRBV7-2 to TRBJ2-3; D is possibly TRBD1 or TRBD2 (5 bases each). The CDR3 reads CASSLDLGTADTQYF. DNA for the CDR3: TGTGCCAGCAGCTTAGACCTGGGGACGGCAGATACGCAGTATTTT.